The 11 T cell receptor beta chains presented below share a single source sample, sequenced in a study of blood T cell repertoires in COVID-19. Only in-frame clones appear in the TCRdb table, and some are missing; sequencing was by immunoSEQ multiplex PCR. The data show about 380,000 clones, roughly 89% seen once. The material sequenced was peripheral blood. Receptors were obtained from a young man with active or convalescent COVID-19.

CDR3 sequence reads: CASGRAVRDEQFF. CDR3 sequence (DNA): TGTGCCAGCGGGAGGGCGGTAAGGGATGAGCAGTTCTTC. The chain carries TRBV7-8 and TRBJ2-1; 7 positions agree with TRBD2. There are 13 residues in the CDR3. V trimming: 8 bases; J trimming: 8 bases; junction bases outside the gene matches: 9. From germline, CDR1 is SGHVS and CDR2 FQNEAQ.

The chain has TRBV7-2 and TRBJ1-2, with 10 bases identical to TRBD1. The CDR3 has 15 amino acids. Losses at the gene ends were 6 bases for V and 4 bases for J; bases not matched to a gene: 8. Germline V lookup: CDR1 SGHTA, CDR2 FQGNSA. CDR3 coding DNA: TGTGCCAGCAGACAAGACAGGGGGCTTGGCTATGGCTACACCTTC. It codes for CASRQDRGLGYGYTF.

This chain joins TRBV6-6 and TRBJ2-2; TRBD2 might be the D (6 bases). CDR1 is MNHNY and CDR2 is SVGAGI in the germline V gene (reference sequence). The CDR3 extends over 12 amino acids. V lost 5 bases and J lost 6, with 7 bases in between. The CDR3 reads CASSLAPGELFF. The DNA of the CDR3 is TGTGCCAGCAGTCTAGCGCCCGGGGAGCTGTTTTTT.

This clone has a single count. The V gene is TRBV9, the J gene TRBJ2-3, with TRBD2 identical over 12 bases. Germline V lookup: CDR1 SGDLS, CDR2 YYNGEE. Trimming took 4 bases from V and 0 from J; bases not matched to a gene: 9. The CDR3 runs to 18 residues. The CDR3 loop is CASSLGLAGSPSTDTQYF. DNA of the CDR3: TGTGCCAGCAGCTTAGGACTAGCGGGGAGTCCTAGCACAGATACGCAGTATTTT.

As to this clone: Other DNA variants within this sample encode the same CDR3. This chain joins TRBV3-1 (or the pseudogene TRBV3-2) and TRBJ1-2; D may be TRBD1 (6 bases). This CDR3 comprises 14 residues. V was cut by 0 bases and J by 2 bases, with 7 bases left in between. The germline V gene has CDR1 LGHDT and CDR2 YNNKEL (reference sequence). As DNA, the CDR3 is TGTGCCAGCAGCCAAGAAAGGGGGAACTATGGCTACACCTTC. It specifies CASSQERGNYGYTF.

CDR3 nucleotides: TGTGCCAGCAGTCCCTTCCGGGGATCAGGTGGAAACACCATATATTTT. Its protein product is CASSPFRGSGGNTIYF. The V gene is TRBV11-2, the J gene TRBJ1-3; the D is unclear. CDR1 is SGHAT and CDR2 is FQNNGV in the germline V gene. Trimming stripped 6 bases from V and 3 bases from J, with 18 bases between. CDR3 length: 16 amino acids.

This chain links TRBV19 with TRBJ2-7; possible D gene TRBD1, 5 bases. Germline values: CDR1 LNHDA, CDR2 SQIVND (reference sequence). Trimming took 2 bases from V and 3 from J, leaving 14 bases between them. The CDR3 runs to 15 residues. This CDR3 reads CASSIRQPLGYEQYF. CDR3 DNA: TGTGCCAGTAGTATAAGACAGCCTTTGGGCTACGAGCAGTACTTC.

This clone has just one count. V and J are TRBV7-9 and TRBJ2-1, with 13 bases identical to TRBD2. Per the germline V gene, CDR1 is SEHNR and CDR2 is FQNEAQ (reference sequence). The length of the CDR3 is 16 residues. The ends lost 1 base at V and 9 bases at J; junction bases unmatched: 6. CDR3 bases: TGTGCCAGCAGCTTAGTACTAGCGGGGGGGCCCGGTGAGCAGTTCTTC. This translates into CASSLVLAGGPGEQFF.

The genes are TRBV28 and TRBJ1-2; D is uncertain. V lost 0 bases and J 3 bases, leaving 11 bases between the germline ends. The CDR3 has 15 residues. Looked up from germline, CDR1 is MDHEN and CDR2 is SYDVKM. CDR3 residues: CASSLWGQPHYGYTF. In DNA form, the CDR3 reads TGTGCCAGCAGTTTATGGGGCCAACCCCACTATGGCTACACCTTC.

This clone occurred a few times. CDR3 sequence (DNA): TGTGCCAGCAATTTTACCGGGACAGGGGACTATAGCAATCAGCCCCAGCATTTT. Its translation: CASNFTGTGDYSNQPQHF. The rearrangement joins TRBV6-4 to TRBJ1-5, with TRBD1 identical over 10 bases. The CDR3 sequence is 18 residues long. Looked up from germline, CDR1 is MRHNA and CDR2 is SNTAGT. The trim removed 7 bases at V and 0 bases at J, leaving 12 bases unmatched.

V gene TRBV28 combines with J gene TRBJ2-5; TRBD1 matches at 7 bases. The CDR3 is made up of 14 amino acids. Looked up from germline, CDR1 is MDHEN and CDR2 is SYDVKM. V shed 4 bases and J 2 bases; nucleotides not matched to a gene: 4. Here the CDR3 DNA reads TGTGCCAGCAGTTGGGGGACAGTACAAGAGACCCAGTACTTC. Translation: CASSWGTVQETQYF.